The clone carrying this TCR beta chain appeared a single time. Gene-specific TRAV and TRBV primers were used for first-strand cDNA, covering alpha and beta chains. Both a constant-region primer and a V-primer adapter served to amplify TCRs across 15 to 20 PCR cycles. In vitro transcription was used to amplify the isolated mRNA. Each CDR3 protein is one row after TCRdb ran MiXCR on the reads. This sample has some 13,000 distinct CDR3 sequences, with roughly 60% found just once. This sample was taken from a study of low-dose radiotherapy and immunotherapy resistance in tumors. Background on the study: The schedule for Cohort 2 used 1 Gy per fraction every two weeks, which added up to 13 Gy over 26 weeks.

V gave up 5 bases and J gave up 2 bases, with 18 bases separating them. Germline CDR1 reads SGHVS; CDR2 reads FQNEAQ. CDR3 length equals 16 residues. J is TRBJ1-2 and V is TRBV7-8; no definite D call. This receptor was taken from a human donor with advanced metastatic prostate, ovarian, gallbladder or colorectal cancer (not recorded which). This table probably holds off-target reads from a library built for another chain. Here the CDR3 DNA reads TGTGCCAGCAGCCCCGGCTGGGAGGGAACAAACTATGGCTACACCTTC. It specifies CASSPGWEGTNYGYTF.